The 10 T cell receptor beta chains presented below share a single source sample, sequenced in a study of shared clonotypes between healthy human individuals. Profiled with immunoSEQ multiplex PCR; TCRdb holds only in-frame clones, not every one. The data show 2 million to 3 million clones, with 80% to 95% seen just once and more than 0.35% held by the top ten. Sequencing was done on a sample of naive CD4+ T cells from PBMCs. Regarding subset: CD45RA+ positively selected. The origin of the receptors is a man between 18 and 35 years old in good health. Some clones in this sample may be carry-over from other donors' samples.

V gene TRBV2 combines with J gene TRBJ1-5; TRBD1 might be the D (5 bases). CDR3 length equals 14 residues. Trimming removed 4 bases from V and 3 bases from J, with 10 bases in between. Germline V gene lookup returns CDR1 SNHLY and CDR2 FYNNEI. Here the CDR3 reads CASSVKGDNQPQHF. DNA for the CDR3: TGTGCCAGCAGTGTGAAAGGGGACAATCAGCCCCAGCATTTT.

About this clone itself: Other DNA sequences in this sample translate to the same CDR3. This sequence joins TRBV25-1 and TRBJ2-1; weak D call: TRBD2 (5 bases). Germline CDR1 reads MGHDK; CDR2 reads SYGVNS. Between the trimmed V and J ends, which lost 1 base and 0 bases, there was a span of 7 bases. The CDR3 spans 15 residues. The chain's CDR3 is CASSELGSSYNEQFF. CDR3 nucleotide sequence: TGTGCCAGCAGTGAATTGGGGAGCTCCTACAATGAGCAGTTCTTC.

Details on this clone: This same CDR3 is encoded by further DNA sequences in the sample. V is TRBV4-2 and J is TRBJ2-7; a possible D gene is TRBD1 (6 bases). The CDR3 spans 15 residues. Trimming pared 3 bases from V and 0 bases from J, leaving 12 bases between. Germline values: CDR1 LGHNA, CDR2 YNFKEQ. The CDR3 sequence: CASSQEDRPSYEQYF. The CDR3 bases are TGTGCCAGCAGCCAGGAAGACAGGCCCTCCTACGAGCAGTACTTC.

The chain combines TRBV19 with TRBJ2-1, with TRBD2 matching over 12 bases. Germline V gene lookup returns CDR1 LNHDA and CDR2 SQIVND (reference sequence). This CDR3 has 19 residues. The V and J ends lost 7 bases and 2 bases, in that order; junction bases with no gene match: 15. Here the CDR3 DNA reads TGTGCCAGTAAAGGCCCGGCTAGCGGGAGGGCCCCTGCCTACAATGAGCAGTTCTTC. The encoded protein is CASKGPASGRAPAYNEQFF.

The chain joins TRBV10-3 to TRBJ2-3, with 7 bases that match TRBD1. Germline trimming cut 4 bases from V and 2 bases from J; bases unmatched to any gene: 3. This CDR3 is 14 amino acids long. Per the germline V gene, CDR1 is ENHRY and CDR2 is SYGVKD. The CDR3 region has the DNA TGTGCCATCAGTGCAAGGGGGCCCACAGATACGCAGTATTTT. As protein: CAISARGPTDTQYF.

The V gene is TRBV19, the J gene TRBJ2-1; 9 bases align to TRBD2. The germline gives CDR1 LNHDA, CDR2 SQIVND (reference sequence). J gave up 2 bases and V 10 bases, and 12 bases lay outside the gene matches. The CDR3 loop spans 16 amino acids. CDR3 coding DNA: TGTGCCAACAAGGGGCTAGCGGGACCCACCTACAATGAGCAGTTCTTC. The encoded protein is CANKGLAGPTYNEQFF.

This chain joins TRBV6-7 and TRBJ2-4; 8 nucleotides agree with TRBD1. TRBV6-7 is an open reading frame whose function is uncertain. Trimming at V came to 4 bases and at J to 4 bases, leaving 3 bases not matched to a gene. The CDR3 consists of 14 residues. The CDR3, as DNA: TGTGCCAGCAGTTCGACAGGGGCTAAAAACATTCAGTACTTC. Residues: CASSSTGAKNIQYF.

A remark on this clone: The sample contains more than one DNA sequence encoding this CDR3. The V gene is TRBV7-3, the J gene TRBJ2-3; D is perhaps TRBD2 (6 bases). Deletions cut 5 bases from V and 4 bases from J, with 10 bases between. Germline V gene data show CDR1 as SGHTA and CDR2 as FQGTGA. The CDR3 is made up of 13 amino acids. The CDR3 DNA is TGTGCCAGCAGCCCTACGGGAGCAGATACGCAGTATTTT. Protein product: CASSPTGADTQYF.

The rearrangement joins TRBV7-8 to TRBJ1-1, with TRBD1 as a possible D gene (6 bases). The V gene's germline CDR1 is SGHVS and CDR2 FQNEAQ. The length of the CDR3 is 16 residues. V lost 3 bases and J lost 1, with 15 bases in between. The CDR3, as DNA: TGTGCCAGCAGCTTTCTACCAGGGGCCGGGAACACTGAAGCTTTCTTT. Protein sequence: CASSFLPGAGNTEAFF. The full variable domain, in which reference TRBV7-8 and TRBJ1-1 provide the parts outside the CDR3, is GAGVSQSPRYKVAKRGQDVALRCDPISGHVSLFWYQQALGQGPEFLTYFQNEAQLDKSGLPSDRFFAERPEGSVSTLKIQRTQQEDSAVYLCASSFLPGAGNTEAFFGQGTRLTVV.

This clone was detected once. One end of the junction fails to match germline, which may point to a read error. The rearrangement links TRBV15 to TRBJ2-7; a weak D match, TRBD1 (5 bases). Germline V gene lookup returns CDR1 LNHNV and CDR2 YYDKDF (reference sequence). This CDR3 spans 16 amino acids. CDR3 bases: TGTGCCACCAGCAGAGAGTCCGGCAGGGTCCCCTACGAGCAGTGCTTC. Amino acids: CATSRESGRVPYEQCF. Using reference TRBV15 and TRBJ2-7 for the parts outside the CDR3, the full variable domain is DAMVIQNPRYQVTQFGKPVTLSCSQTLNHNVMYWYQQKSSQAPKLLFHYYDKDFNNEADTPDNFQSRRPNTSFCFLDIRSPGLGDTAMYLCATSRESGRVPYEQCFGPGTRLTVT.